What follows are 14 T cell receptor beta chains derived from one specimen sequenced in a study of CD8+ T cells in alopecia areata. TCR sequencing used cDNA made by reverse transcription of extracted RNA. Only in-frame clones appear in the TCRdb table, and some are missing; sequencing was by immunoSEQ multiplex PCR. The table lists approximately 210,000 clones, around 65% of them singletons. The treatment is: oral pan-JAK inhibitor, 5-10 mg twice daily. The starting material was CD4+ T cells sorted from blood, obtained at week 4, from a patient treated with tofacitinib. These receptors came from a human donor with alopecia areata.

This clone has just one count. The gene calls are TRBV29-1 and TRBJ2-2; D gene ambiguous. CDR3 size: 11 residues. CDR1 SQVTM and CDR2 ANQGSEA come from the germline V gene. Between the trimmed V and J ends, which lost 6 bases and 1 base, there was a span of 3 bases. CDR3 in amino acids: CSVGNTGELFF. In DNA form, the CDR3 reads TGCAGCGTCGGGAACACCGGGGAGCTGTTTTTT.

This clone was counted between two and nine times. This rearrangement joins TRBV10-2 to TRBJ2-4; no clear D. CDR1 and CDR2 (germline): WSHSY, SAAADI. CDR3 length: 14 amino acids. Trimming took off 3 bases at V and 0 bases at J, with 6 bases between the two ends. The CDR3 region has the DNA TGCGCCAGCAGTGACCCTCTAGCCAAAAACATTCAGTACTTC. It translates to CASSDPLAKNIQYF.

CDR3 amino acids: CASSETSGGYEQYF. The DNA for the CDR3 is TGTGCCAGCAGCGAGACTAGCGGGGGCTACGAGCAGTACTTC. The chain links TRBV7-2 to TRBJ2-7, with 12 bases that match TRBD2. The ends lost 5 bases at V and 3 bases at J; junction bases unmatched: 2. The CDR3 runs to 14 residues. The germline V gene encodes CDR1 SGHTA and CDR2 FQGNSA. Supplemented by reference TRBV7-2 and TRBJ2-7, the full variable domain reads GAGVSQSPSNKVTEKGKDVELRCDPISGHTALYWYRQSLGQGLEFLIYFQGNSAPDKSGLPSDRFSAERTGGSVSTLTIQRTQQEDSAVYLCASSETSGGYEQYFGPGTRLTVT.

V usage is TRBV4-2 and J usage is TRBJ1-1, with D possibly matching TRBD1 (6 bases). V lost 1 base and J lost 5, with 11 bases in between. Germline CDR1 LGHNA, CDR2 YNFKEQ. This CDR3 region has 14 residues. CDR3 loop: CASSQVPGQTEAFF. The CDR3, as DNA: TGTGCCAGCAGCCAAGTACCCGGACAGACTGAAGCTTTCTTT.

This chain connects TRBV14 to TRBJ1-5, with 8 bases aligning to TRBD1. This CDR3 spans 15 amino acids. V lost 0 bases to trimming and J lost 6 bases; unmatched junction nucleotides: 4. CDR1 is SGHDN, CDR2 FVKESK, per germline. This CDR3 reads CASSQDRGQFQPQHF. As DNA, the CDR3 is TGTGCCAGCAGCCAAGACAGGGGGCAGTTTCAGCCCCAGCATTTT.

In DNA form, the CDR3 reads TGTGCCAGCAGCCCGTCTATGGTTTTTGAGCAGTTCTTC. Protein product: CASSPSMVFEQFF. The rearrangement links TRBV11-2 to TRBJ2-1; D unclear. Germline CDR1 and CDR2: SGHAT and FQNNGV. The ends were cut back, 5 bases at V and 9 bases at J, with 14 bases in the middle. The CDR3 has 13 residues.

This clone was detected a few times. This sequence joins TRBV10-3 and TRBJ1-1, with D maybe TRBD1 (6 bases). With 1 base removed from V and 2 bases from J, the gap between germline ends came to 8 bases. CDR1 and CDR2 (germline): ENHRY, SYGVKD. The CDR3 contains 14 residues. CDR3 nucleotide sequence: TGTGCCATCAGTGAGTATGGGGGCAACACTGAAGCTTTCTTT. It codes for CAISEYGGNTEAFF.

The chain recombines TRBV10-2 with TRBJ1-2; D gene ambiguous. Trimming cost V 3 bases and J 2 bases, with 10 bases left between them. CDR3 length: 14 residues. Germline values: CDR1 WSHSY, CDR2 SAAADI. DNA for the CDR3: TGCGCCAGCAGTGAATCCGGAATAAACTATGGCTACACCTTC. It codes for CASSESGINYGYTF.

The gene calls are TRBV6-5 and TRBJ2-7, with TRBD1 matching over 7 bases. The V gene's germline CDR1 is MNHEY and CDR2 SVGAGI. V dropped 7 bases and J dropped 2; count of bases not matched to a gene: 5. CDR3 length: 13 residues. The CDR3 coding sequence is TGTGCCAGCACCTCGGGACAGACCTACGAGCAGTACTTC. Translation gives CASTSGQTYEQYF.

The chain couples TRBV4-1 to TRBJ1-5; 10 bases align to TRBD1. This CDR3 spans 16 amino acids. V shed 1 base and J 6 bases; nucleotides not matched to a gene: 6. The germline V gene has CDR1 MGHRA and CDR2 YSYEKL. The CDR3 coding sequence is TGCGCCAGCAGCCAAGTCCGGGACAGGGGAGTTCAGCCCCAGCATTTT. This translates into CASSQVRDRGVQPQHF.

The chain combines TRBV14 with TRBJ2-4; the D is unclear. This CDR3 has 11 amino acids. V was shortened by 3 bases and J by 10 bases, with 7 bases between the two germline ends. Germline values: CDR1 SGHDN, CDR2 FVKESK. The CDR3 reads CASSHGLIQYF. CDR3 sequence (DNA): TGTGCCAGCAGCCACGGGCTTATTCAGTACTTC.

The CDR3 DNA reads as TGCGCCAGCAGCCCTCGAGGGGGAGATACGCAGTATTTT. Translating gives CASSPRGGDTQYF. The rearrangement joins TRBV4-1 to TRBJ2-3, with D perhaps TRBD1 (6 bases). The CDR3 spans 13 residues. Germline lookup yields CDR1 MGHRA and CDR2 YSYEKL. Deletions cut 4 bases from V and 5 bases from J, with 10 bases between.

This clone was recorded a few times. The chain employs TRBV23-1 and TRBJ2-6; D might be TRBD1 (5 bases). TRBV23-1 is an ORF, and what it does is uncertain. CDR3 length equals 16 residues. V gave up 0 bases and J gave up 1 base, with 7 bases separating them. The CDR3 DNA follows: TGCGCCAGCAGTCAATCGCCAGGGTCTGGGGCCAACGTCCTGACTTTC. This translates into CASSQSPGSGANVLTF.

This chain joins TRBV29-1 and TRBJ1-2, with D unclear. Germline V gene lookup returns CDR1 SQVTM and CDR2 ANQGSEA. CDR3 length: 13 amino acids. V dropped 7 bases and J dropped 4 bases, with 16 bases sitting between them. For the CDR3, the DNA is TGCAGCGCTCAGGTCCAGGCCCTCTATGGCTACACCTTC. Protein: CSAQVQALYGYTF.